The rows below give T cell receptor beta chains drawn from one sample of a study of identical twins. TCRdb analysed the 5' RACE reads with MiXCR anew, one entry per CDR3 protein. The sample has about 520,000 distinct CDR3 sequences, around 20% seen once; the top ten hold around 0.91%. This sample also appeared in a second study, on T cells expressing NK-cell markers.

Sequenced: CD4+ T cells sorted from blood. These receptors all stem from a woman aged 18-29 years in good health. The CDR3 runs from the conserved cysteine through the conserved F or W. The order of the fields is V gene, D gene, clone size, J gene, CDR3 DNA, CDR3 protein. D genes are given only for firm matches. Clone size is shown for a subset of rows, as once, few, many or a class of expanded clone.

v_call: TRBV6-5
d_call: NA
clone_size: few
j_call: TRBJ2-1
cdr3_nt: TGTGCCAGCAGATGGAACAATGAGCAGTTCTTC
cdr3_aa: CASRWNNEQFF

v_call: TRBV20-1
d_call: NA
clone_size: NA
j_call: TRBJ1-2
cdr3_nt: TGCAGTGCTGGGGACGGCTATGGCTACACCTTC
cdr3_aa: CSAGDGYGYTF

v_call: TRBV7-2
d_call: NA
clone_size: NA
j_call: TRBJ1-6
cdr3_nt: TGTGCCAGCAGCTTACAGCGGCCCCATAATTCACCCCTCCACTTT
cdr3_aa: CASSLQRPHNSPLHF

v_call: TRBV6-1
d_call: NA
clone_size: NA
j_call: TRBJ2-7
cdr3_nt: TGTGCCAGTGCCGGGGGGCACCGGGGAAGCGACGAGCAGTACTTC
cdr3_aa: CASAGGHRGSDEQYF

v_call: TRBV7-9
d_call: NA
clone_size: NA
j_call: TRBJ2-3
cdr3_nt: TGTGCCAGCAGCTTATTAGGGCAATTGACAGATACGCAGTATTTT
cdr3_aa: CASSLLGQLTDTQYF

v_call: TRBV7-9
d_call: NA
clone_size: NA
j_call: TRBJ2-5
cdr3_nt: TGTGCCAGCAGGACAGGCCCAGGAACCCAGTACTTC
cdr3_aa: CASRTGPGTQYF

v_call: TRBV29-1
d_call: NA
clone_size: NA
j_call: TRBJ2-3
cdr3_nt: TGCAGCACTTCGGGGCCGGGTTTGGTGGATACGCAGTATTTT
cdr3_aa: CSTSGPGLVDTQYF

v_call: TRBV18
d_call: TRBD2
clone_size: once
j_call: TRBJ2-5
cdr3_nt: TGTGCCAGCTCACCACGACTAGCGGAAGAGACCCAGTACTTC
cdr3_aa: CASSPRLAEETQYF

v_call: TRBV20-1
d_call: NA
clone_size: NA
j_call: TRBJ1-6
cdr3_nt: TGCAGTGTCTCGTCCGGGTTTTCACCCCTCCACTTT
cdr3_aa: CSVSSGFSPLHF

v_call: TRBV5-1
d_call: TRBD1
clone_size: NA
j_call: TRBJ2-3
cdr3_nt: TGCGCCAGCAGCTTGGATCCCTGGGACAGGGGGCCAATAAGCACAGATACGCAGTATTTT
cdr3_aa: CASSLDPWDRGPISTDTQYF

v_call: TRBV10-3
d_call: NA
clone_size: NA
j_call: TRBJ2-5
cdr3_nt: TGTGCCATCGGACGGACAGACACCGAGGGGACCCAGTACTTC
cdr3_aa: CAIGRTDTEGTQYF

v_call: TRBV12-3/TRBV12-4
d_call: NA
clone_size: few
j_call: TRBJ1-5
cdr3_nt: TGTGCCAGCAGTTTTGGGGGGCTGGGCAACCAGCCCCAGCATTTT
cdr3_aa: CASSFGGLGNQPQHF

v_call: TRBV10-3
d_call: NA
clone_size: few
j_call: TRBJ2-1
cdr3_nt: TGTGCCATCAGTAGGGGGAATGAGCAGTTCTTC
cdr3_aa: CAISRGNEQFF

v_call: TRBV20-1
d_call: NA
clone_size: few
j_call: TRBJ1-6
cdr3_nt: TGCAGTGCTCCCCTCCAGGGAGGTTCACCCCTCCACTTT
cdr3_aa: CSAPLQGGSPLHF

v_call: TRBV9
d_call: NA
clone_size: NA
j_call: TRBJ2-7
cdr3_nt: TGTGCCAGCAGCCCCCGACTAGACTACGAGCAGTACTTC
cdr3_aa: CASSPRLDYEQYF

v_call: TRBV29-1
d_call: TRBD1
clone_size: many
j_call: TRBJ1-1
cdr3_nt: TGCAGCGTTGAACGGACAGGTGGCACTGAAGCTTTCTTT
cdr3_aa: CSVERTGGTEAFF

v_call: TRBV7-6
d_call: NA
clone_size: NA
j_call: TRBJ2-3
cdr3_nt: TGTGCCAGCAGCGGACTCTACAGCACAGATACGCAGTATTTT
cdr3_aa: CASSGLYSTDTQYF

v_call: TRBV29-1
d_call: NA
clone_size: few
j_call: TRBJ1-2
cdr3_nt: TGCAGCGTTGAAGACCCCGGGGGCCATGGCTACACCTTC
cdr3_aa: CSVEDPGGHGYTF

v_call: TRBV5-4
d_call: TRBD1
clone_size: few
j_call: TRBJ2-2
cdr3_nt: TGTGCCGGAGGACAGGGGACCGGGGAGCTGTTTTTT
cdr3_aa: CAGGQGTGELFF

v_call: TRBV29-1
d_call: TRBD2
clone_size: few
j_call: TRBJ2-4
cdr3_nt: TGCAGTGGGGGTGTTTCGGGACTAGGTGACATTCAGTACTTC
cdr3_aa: CSGGVSGLGDIQYF

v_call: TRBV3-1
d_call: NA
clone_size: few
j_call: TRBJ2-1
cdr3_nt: TGTGCCAGCAGCCAAGATGTCAGGGGCCGGGAGTTCTTC
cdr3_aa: CASSQDVRGREFF

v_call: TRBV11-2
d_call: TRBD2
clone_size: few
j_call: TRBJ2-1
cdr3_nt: TGTGCCAGCAGCTTCTCGGCTAGCGGGAGAACAACTGAGCAGTTCTTC
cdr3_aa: CASSFSASGRTTEQFF

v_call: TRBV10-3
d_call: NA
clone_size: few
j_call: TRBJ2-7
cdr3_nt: TGTGCCATCAGTGAGAGGGAGACCATCTTCTACGAGCAGTACTTC
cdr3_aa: CAISERETIFYEQYF

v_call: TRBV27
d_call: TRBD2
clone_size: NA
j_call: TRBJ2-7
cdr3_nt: TGTGCCAGCAAATGGCTTAGCGGGATGTACGAGCAGTACTTC
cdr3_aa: CASKWLSGMYEQYF

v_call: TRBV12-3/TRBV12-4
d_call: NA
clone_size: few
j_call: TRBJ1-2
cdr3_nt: TGTGCCAGCAGTTTATTTACGGCGGCTAACTATGGCTACACCTTC
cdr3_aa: CASSLFTAANYGYTF

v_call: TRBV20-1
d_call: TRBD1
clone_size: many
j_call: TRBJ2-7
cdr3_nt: TGCAGTGCTAGTTCCGGGACAGGGAGTAAAGAGCAGTACTTC
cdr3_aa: CSASSGTGSKEQYF

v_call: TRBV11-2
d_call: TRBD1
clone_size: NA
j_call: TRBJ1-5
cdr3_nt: TGTGCCAGCAGCTTAGGGAGTCGGGGACAGGGCCTATATAGCAATCAGCCCCAGCATTTT
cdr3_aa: CASSLGSRGQGLYSNQPQHF

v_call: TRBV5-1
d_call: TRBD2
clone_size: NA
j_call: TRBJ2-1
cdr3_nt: TGCGCCAGCAGCTTGGAGGGACTAGCCCCGCAAAAGTTCTTC
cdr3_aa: CASSLEGLAPQKFF

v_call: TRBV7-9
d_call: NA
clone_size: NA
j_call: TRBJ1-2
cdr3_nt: TGTGCCAGCAGCCTACAGGGCCCCAATGGCTACACCTTC
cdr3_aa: CASSLQGPNGYTF

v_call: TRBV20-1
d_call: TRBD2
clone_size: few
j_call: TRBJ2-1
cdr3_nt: TGCAGTGCTAGAGATCTGACGACTAGCGGCTCCTACAATGAGCAGTTCTTC
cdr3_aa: CSARDLTTSGSYNEQFF

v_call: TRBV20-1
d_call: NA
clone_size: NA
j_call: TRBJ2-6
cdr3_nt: TGCAGTGCAAAAAAAACAGGGTCCGGGGCCAACGTCCTGACTTTC
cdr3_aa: CSAKKTGSGANVLTF

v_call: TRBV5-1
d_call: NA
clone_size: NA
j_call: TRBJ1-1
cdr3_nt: TGCGCCAGCTCGTCGGCTATGAACACTGAAGCTTTCTTT
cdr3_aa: CASSSAMNTEAFF

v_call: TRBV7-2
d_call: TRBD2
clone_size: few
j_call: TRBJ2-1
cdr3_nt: TGTGCCAGCAGCAGCCCCGGGACTAGCGGATACAATGAGCAGTTCTTC
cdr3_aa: CASSSPGTSGYNEQFF

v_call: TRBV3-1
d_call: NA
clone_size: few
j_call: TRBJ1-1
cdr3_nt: TGTGCCAGCAGCCAAGAGGGGGTGGGGGGGAACACTGAAGCTTTCTTT
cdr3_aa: CASSQEGVGGNTEAFF

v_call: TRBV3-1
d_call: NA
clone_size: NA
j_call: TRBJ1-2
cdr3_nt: TGTGCCAGCAGCCAACCGCCTTATGGCTACACCTTC
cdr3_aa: CASSQPPYGYTF

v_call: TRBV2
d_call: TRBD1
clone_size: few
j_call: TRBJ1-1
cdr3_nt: TGTGCCAGCGGGACAGAGCGGAACACTGAAGCTTTCTTT
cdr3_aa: CASGTERNTEAFF

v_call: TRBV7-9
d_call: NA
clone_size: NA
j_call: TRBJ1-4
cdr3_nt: TGTGCCAGCAGCTTAGCGGGCCAGTCTAATGAAAAACTGTTTTTT
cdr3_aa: CASSLAGQSNEKLFF

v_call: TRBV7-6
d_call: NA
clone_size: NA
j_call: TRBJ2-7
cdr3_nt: TGTGCCAGCAGCTTAGCCGGGACGGCCCCCTACGAGCAGTACTTC
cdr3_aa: CASSLAGTAPYEQYF

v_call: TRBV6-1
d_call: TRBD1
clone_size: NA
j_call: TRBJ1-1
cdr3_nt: TGTGCCAGCAGAAGGACAGGCAGTGTTAACACTGAAGCTTTCTTT
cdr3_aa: CASRRTGSVNTEAFF

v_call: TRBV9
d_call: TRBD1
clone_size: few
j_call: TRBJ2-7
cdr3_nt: TGTGCCAGCAGCCGGACAGGGGCTACTAGCTCCTACGAGCAGTACTTC
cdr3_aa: CASSRTGATSSYEQYF

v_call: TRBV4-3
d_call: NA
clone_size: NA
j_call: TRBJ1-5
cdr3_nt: TGCGCCAGCAGCCGGAAGACAGACCCCAATCAGCCCCAGCATTTT
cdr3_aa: CASSRKTDPNQPQHF

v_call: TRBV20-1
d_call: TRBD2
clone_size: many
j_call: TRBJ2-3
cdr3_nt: TGCAGTGCTAGCTCCCTAGCGGGAGATAAAGATACGCAGTATTTT
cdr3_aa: CSASSLAGDKDTQYF

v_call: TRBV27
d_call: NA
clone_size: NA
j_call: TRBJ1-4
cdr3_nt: TGTGCCAGCAGCGCGTCTATTAATGAAAAACTGTTTTTT
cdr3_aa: CASSASINEKLFF

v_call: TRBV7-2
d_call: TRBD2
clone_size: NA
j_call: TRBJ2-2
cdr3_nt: TGTGCCAGCAGCTTATATTTTGGGACTAGCGGAAGCGGGGAGCTGTTTTTT
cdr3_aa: CASSLYFGTSGSGELFF

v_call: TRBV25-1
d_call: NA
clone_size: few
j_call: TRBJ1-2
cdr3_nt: TGTGCCAGCAGTCTTAATATGGGGGGCTACACCTTC
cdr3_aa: CASSLNMGGYTF

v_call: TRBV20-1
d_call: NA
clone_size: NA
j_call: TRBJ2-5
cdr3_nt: TGCAGTGCTAGGCTTATGGGGATCTGGGAGACCCAGTACTTC
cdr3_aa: CSARLMGIWETQYF

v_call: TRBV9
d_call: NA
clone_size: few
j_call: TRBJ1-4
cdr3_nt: TGTGCCAGCAGCGTAGCAGGGTTCTCGGCTAATGAAAAACTGTTTTTT
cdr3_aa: CASSVAGFSANEKLFF

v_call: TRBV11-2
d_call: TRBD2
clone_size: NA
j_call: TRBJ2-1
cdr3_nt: TGTGCCAGCAGCTTACGGACTAGCGGGAGCGCTAGCTCCTACAATGAGCAGTTCTTC
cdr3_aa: CASSLRTSGSASSYNEQFF

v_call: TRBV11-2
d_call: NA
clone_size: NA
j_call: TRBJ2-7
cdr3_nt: TGTGCCAGCAGCTTAGTTATATATGTCGGGGGCGCCCCAGAGCAGTACTTC
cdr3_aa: CASSLVIYVGGAPEQYF

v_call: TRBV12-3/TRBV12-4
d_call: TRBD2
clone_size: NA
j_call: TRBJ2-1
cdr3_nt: TGTGCCAGCAGCACACTAGCGCAAATGCCCTACAATGAGCAGTTCTTC
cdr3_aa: CASSTLAQMPYNEQFF

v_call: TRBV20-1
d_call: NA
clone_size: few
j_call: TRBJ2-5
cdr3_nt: TGCAGTACCTACAGGGCAAATCAAGAGACCCAGTACTTC
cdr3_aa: CSTYRANQETQYF

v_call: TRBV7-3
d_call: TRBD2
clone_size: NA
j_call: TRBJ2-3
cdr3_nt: TGTGCCAGCAAGAGCGGGGGGGCCGGAGATACGCAGTATTTT
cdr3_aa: CASKSGGAGDTQYF